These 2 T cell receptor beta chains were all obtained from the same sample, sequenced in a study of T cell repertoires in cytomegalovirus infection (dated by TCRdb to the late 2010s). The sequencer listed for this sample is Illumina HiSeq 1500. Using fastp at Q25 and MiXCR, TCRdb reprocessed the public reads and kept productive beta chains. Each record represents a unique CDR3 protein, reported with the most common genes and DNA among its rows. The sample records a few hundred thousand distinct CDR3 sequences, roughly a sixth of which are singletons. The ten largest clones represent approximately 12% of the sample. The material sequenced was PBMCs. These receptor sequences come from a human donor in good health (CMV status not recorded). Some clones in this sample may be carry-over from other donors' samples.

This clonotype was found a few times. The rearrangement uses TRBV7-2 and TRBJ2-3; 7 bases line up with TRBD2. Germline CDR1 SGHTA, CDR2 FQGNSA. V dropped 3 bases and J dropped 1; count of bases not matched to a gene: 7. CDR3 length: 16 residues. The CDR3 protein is CASSLPLGRGTDTQYF. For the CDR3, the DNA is TGTGCCAGCAGCTTGCCGTTGGGGAGGGGCACAGATACGCAGTATTTT.

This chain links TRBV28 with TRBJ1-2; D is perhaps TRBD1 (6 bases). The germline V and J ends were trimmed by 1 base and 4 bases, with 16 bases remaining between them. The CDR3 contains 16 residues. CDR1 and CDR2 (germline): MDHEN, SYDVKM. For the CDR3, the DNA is TGTGCCAGCAGTTTATCTTCAGGGGCCGACCCCTATGGCTACACCTTC. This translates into CASSLSSGADPYGYTF.